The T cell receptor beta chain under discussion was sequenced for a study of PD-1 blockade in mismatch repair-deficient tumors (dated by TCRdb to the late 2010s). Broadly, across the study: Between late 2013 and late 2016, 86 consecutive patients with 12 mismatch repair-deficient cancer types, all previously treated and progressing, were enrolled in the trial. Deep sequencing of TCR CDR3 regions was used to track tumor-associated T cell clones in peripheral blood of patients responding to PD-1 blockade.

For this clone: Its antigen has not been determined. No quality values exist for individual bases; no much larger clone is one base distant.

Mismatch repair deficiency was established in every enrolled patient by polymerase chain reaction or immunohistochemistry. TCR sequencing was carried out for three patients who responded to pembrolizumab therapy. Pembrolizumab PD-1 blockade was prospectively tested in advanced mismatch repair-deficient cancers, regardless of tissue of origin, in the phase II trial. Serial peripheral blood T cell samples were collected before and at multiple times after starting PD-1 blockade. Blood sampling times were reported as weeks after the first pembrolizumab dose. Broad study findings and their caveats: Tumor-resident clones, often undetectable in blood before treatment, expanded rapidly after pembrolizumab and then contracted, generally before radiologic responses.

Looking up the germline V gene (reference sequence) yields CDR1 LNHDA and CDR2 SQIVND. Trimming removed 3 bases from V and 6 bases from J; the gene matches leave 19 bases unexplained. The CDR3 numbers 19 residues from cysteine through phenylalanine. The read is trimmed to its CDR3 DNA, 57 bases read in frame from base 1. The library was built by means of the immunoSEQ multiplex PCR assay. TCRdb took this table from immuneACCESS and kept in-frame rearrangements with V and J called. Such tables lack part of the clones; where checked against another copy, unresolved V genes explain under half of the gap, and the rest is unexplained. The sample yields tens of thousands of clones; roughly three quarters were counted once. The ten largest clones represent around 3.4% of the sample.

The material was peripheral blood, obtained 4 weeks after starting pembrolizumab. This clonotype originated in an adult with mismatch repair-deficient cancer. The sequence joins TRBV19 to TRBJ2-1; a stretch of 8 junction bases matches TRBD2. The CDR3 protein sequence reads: CASSMSVEWRGLAGNEQFF. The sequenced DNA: TGTGCCAGTAGTATGTCGGTCGAGTGGAGAGGACTAGCTGGCAATGAGCAGTTCTTC.